This TCR beta chain was sequenced during a study of blood T cell repertoires in COVID-19. Overall study context: Sites across the United States, Italy and Spain contributed samples from acute and convalescent COVID-19. T cells, B-cell-depleted T cells, or PBMCs supplied cDNA or gDNA.

Profiled with immunoSEQ multiplex PCR; TCRdb holds only in-frame clones, not every one. The sample shows more than 65,000 clones, around four fifths of them seen only once. CDR1 and CDR2 (germline): SGHTS, YDEGEE. V gave up 4 bases and J gave up 7 bases, with 12 bases separating them. This CDR3 region has 14 residues. The clonotype originates from a human donor in a cohort sampled during active COVID-19. The source material was peripheral blood. The chain combines TRBV5-8 with TRBJ1-6; a possible D gene is TRBD1 (6 bases). CDR3 sequence reads: CASSRDTKNSPLHF. Here the CDR3 DNA reads TGTGCCAGCAGCCGGGACACGAAGAATTCACCCCTCCACTTT.